This T cell receptor beta chain was identified during a study of blood T cell repertoires in COVID-19. V dropped 3 bases and J dropped 0 bases, with 12 bases sitting between them. CDR1 and CDR2 from the germline V gene are SGHNT and YENEEA. The CDR3 extends over 16 amino acids. Only in-frame clones appear in the TCRdb table, and some are missing; sequencing was by immunoSEQ multiplex PCR. In the table there are fewer than 400,000 clones, less than 85% of which are singletons. This sequence was found in a woman in her 30s who had been exposed to COVID-19. J is TRBJ1-3 and V is TRBV11-3, with a weak D call TRBD1 (6 bases). The specimen was PBMCs or T cells enriched from blood (not recorded which). CDR3 region: CASSLDTGSSGNTIYF. The CDR3 region has the DNA TGTGCCAGCAGCTTGGACACAGGGTCCTCTGGAAACACCATATATTTT.